Presented here are 7 T cell receptor beta chains from one specimen sequenced in a study of T cells after yellow fever vaccination (dated by TCRdb to 2018 to 2020). The treatment or condition tag for this specimen amounts to: live attenuated yellow fever vaccine strain. Receptors were amplified or captured by 5' RACE. These reads were obtained on an Illumina NovaSeq 6000. The public sequencing data were trimmed at Q25 with fastp and processed into clonotypes with MiXCR by TCRdb, which kept only in-frame beta chains. Entries are consolidated by CDR3 protein sequence, retaining the most common genes and DNA. Counted in this sample were 310,000 or so distinct CDR3 sequences; roughly 3.5% of them appeared once. Together, the top ten hold about a quarter of the sample. The sample in question was PBMCs, obtained on the day of the yellow fever booster vaccination. The receptors were sampled from a man aged 18 to 29 who received the YFV17D yellow fever vaccine.

This clonotype turned up a few times. This sequence joins TRBV4-2 and TRBJ2-3; D is perhaps TRBD2 (5 bases). V gave up 0 bases and J gave up 3 bases, with 10 bases separating them. Germline V lookup: CDR1 LGHNA, CDR2 YNFKEQ. CDR3 length: 15 residues. This CDR3 reads CASSQEGPGTDTQYF. The CDR3 DNA reads as TGTGCCAGCAGCCAAGAAGGTCCGGGAACAGATACGCAGTATTTT.

Ten or more counts support this clonotype. This chain joins TRBV14 and TRBJ2-5; TRBD2 is a possible D gene (5 bases). CDR1 is SGHDN, CDR2 FVKESK, per germline. The germline V and J ends were trimmed by 2 bases and 4 bases, with 11 bases remaining between them. The CDR3 length is 14 residues. The chain's CDR3 is CASSQWYSAETQYF. DNA for the CDR3: TGTGCCAGCAGCCAATGGTATAGCGCAGAGACCCAGTACTTC.

The gene calls are TRBV14 and TRBJ2-2; D not certain. V lost 1 base to trimming and J lost 8 bases, with 11 bases between them. This CDR3 is built from 14 residues. Per germline, CDR1 SGHDN and CDR2 FVKESK. CDR3 protein: CASSQVWAPGELFF. In DNA, the CDR3 is TGTGCCAGCAGCCAAGTCTGGGCGCCGGGGGAGCTGTTTTTT.

This clonotype was observed at least ten times. The CDR3 coding sequence is TGTGCCAGCAGTTACCTTCACAGCCAAGAGACCCAGTACTTC. Amino acids: CASSYLHSQETQYF. The J gene is TRBJ2-5, the V gene TRBV6-2 or TRBV6-3; no firm D call. Germline lookup yields CDR1 MNHEY and CDR2 SVGEGT. The CDR3 runs to 14 residues. The V end lost 2 bases, the J end lost 1 base, and 8 bases lay between the germline ends.

This clonotype has a count of ten or more. The rearrangement uses TRBV20-1 and TRBJ1-2; 7 bases map to TRBD1. CDR1 is DFQATT, CDR2 SNEGSKA, per germline (reference sequence). The CDR3 runs 15 residues. V was pared by 0 bases and J by 2 bases, with 6 bases of the junction left unmatched. The CDR3 spells CSARDRGRGNYGYTF. The CDR3 DNA follows: TGCAGTGCTAGAGATCGAGGCAGGGGGAACTATGGCTACACCTTC.

The CDR3 is CASSPRGDPYGYTF. Here the CDR3 DNA reads TGTGCCAGTAGCCCCAGGGGAGATCCCTATGGCTACACCTTC. The genes are TRBV19 and TRBJ1-2; D perhaps matches TRBD1 (6 bases). Per germline, CDR1 LNHDA and CDR2 SQIVND (reference sequence). Trimming took 6 bases from V and 4 from J, leaving 15 bases between them. This CDR3 has 14 amino acids.

This clonotype was found many times. The V and J genes are TRBV5-4 and TRBJ2-1; D is unresolved. Germline V gene lookup returns CDR1 SGHNT and CDR2 YYREEE (reference sequence). This CDR3 comprises 17 residues. Trimming left V 0 bases short and J 7 bases short, with 20 bases between. CDR3 nucleotides: TGTGCCAGCAGCTTGGGAAAATGGGTGCGAATACAGAATGAGCAGTTCTTC. Translation: CASSLGKWVRIQNEQFF.